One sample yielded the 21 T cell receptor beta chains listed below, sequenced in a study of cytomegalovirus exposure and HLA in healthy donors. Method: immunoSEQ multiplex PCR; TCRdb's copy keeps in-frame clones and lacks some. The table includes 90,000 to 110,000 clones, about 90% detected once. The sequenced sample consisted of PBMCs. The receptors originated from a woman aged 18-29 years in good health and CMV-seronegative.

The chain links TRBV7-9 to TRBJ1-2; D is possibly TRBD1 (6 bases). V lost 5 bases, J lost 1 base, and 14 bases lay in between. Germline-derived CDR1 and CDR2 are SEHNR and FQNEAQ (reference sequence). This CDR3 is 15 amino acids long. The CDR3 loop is CASSLTGISNYGYTF. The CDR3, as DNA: TGTGCCAGCAGCCTCACAGGGATAAGTAACTATGGCTACACCTTC.

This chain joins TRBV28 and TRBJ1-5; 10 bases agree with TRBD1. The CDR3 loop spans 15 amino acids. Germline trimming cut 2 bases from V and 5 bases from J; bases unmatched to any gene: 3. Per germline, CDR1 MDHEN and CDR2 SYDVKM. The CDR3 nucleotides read TGTGCCAGCAGTTTACCGACAGGGGGCTATCAGCCCCAGCATTTT. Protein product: CASSLPTGGYQPQHF.

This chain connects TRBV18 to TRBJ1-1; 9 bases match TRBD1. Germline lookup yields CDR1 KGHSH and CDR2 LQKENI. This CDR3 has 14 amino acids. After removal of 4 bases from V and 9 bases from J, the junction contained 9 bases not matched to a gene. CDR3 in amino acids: CASSLNMDRGQAFF. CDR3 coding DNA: TGTGCCAGCTCACTTAATATGGACAGGGGACAAGCTTTCTTT.

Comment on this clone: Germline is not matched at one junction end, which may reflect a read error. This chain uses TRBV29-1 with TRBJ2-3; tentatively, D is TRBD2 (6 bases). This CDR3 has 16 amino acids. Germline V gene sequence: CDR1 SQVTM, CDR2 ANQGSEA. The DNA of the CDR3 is TGCAGCGTTGAGTCCCCGGGACTTAGTCTCGGGGGAGAAGGGGTTTTT. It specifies CSVESPGLSLGGEGVF.

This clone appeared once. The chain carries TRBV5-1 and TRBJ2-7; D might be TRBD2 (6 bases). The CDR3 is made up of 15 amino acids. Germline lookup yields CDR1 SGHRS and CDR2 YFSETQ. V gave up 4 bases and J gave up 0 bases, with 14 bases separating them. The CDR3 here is CASSPGDFSSYEQYF. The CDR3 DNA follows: TGCGCCAGCAGCCCGGGGGACTTCTCCTCCTACGAGCAGTACTTC.

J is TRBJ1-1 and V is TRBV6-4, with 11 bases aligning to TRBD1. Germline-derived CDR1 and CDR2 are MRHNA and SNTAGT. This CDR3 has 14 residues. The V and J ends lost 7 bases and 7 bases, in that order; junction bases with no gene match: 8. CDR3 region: CASTAGTGGFEAFF. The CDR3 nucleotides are TGTGCCAGCACCGCCGGGACAGGGGGTTTTGAAGCTTTCTTT.

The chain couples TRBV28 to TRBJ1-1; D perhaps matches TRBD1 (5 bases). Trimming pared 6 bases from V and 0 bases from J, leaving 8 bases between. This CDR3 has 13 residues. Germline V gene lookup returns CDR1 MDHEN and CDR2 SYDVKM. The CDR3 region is CASSGHMNTEAFF. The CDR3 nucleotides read TGTGCCAGCAGCGGACACATGAACACTGAAGCTTTCTTT.

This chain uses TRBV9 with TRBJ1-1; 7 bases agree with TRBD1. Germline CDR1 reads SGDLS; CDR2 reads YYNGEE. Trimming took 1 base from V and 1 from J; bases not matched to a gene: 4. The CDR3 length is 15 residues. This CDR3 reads CASSVSGQRNTEAFF. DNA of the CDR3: TGTGCCAGCAGCGTATCGGGACAGCGGAACACTGAAGCTTTCTTT. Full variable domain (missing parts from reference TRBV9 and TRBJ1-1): DSGVTQTPKHLITATGQRVTLRCSPRSGDLSVYWYQQSLDQGLQFLIQYYNGEERAKGNILERFSAQQFPDLHSELNLSSLELGDSALYFCASSVSGQRNTEAFFGQGTRLTVV.

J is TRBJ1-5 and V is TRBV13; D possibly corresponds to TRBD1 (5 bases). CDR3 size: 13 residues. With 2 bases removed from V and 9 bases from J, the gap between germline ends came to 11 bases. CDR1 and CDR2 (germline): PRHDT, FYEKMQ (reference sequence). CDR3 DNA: TGTGCCAGCAGCTTATCAAGGGGTGGGCCCCAGCATTTT. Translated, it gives CASSLSRGGPQHF. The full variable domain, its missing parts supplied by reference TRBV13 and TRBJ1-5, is AAGVIQSPRHLIKEKRETATLKCYPIPRHDTVYWYQQGPGQDPQFLISFYEKMQSDKGSIPDRFSAQQFSDYHSELNMSSLELGDSALYFCASSLSRGGPQHFGDGTRLSIL.

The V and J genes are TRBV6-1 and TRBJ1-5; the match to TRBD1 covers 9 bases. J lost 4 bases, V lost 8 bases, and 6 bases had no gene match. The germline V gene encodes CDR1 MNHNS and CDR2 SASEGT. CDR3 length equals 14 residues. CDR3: CASYETGGNQPQHF. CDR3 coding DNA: TGTGCCAGCTATGAGACAGGGGGGAATCAGCCCCAGCATTTT.

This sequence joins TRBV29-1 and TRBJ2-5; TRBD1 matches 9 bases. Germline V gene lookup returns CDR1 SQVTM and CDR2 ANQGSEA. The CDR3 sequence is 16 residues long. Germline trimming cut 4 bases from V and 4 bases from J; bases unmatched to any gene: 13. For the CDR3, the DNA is TGCAGCGTTGGGGCCTCCGACAGGGGGACGGTAGAGACCCAGTACTTC. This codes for CSVGASDRGTVETQYF.

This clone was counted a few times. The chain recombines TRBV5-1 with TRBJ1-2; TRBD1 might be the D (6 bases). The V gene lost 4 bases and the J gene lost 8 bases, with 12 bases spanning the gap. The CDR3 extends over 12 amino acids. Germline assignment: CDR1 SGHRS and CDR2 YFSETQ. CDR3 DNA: TGCGCCAGCAGCCCTCCAGGGGAGGGCTACACCTTC. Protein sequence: CASSPPGEGYTF.

The CDR3 nucleotides read TGTGCCAGCAGCCAAGATCGGGGAAACACTGAAGCTTTCTTT. This translates into CASSQDRGNTEAFF. The chain combines TRBV14 with TRBJ1-1; D not resolved. Germline CDR1 and CDR2: SGHDN and FVKESK. The CDR3 length is 14 residues. Trimming removed 0 bases at V and 2 bases at J, with 7 bases between.

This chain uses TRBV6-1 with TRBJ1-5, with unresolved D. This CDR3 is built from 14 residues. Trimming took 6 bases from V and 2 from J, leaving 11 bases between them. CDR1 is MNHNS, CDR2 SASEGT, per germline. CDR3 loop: CASRTPIGNQPQHF. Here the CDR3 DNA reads TGTGCCAGCAGGACTCCTATTGGCAATCAGCCCCAGCATTTT.

Here the CDR3 DNA reads TGTGCCAGCAACCCCCCTGGACAGGGTCTCTCCTACGAGCAGTACTTC. Translation gives CASNPPGQGLSYEQYF. J is TRBJ2-7 and V is TRBV2; 8 nucleotides align to TRBD1. CDR1 is SNHLY, CDR2 FYNNEI, per germline. This CDR3 is built from 16 residues. V trimming: 7 bases; J trimming: 0 bases; junction bases outside the gene matches: 11.

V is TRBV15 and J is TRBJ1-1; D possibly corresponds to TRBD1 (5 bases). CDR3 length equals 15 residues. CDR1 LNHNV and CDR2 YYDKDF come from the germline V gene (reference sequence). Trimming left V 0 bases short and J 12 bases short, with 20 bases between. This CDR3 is CATSRDQGSSLGTFF. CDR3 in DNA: TGTGCCACCAGCAGAGATCAGGGCTCCTCCCTGGGGACTTTCTTT.

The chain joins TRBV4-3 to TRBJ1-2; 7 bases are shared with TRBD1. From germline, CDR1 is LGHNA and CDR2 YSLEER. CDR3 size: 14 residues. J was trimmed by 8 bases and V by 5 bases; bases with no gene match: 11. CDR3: CASSSDRDSQGYTF. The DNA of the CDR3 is TGCGCCAGCAGCTCAGACCGGGACAGCCAGGGCTACACCTTC.

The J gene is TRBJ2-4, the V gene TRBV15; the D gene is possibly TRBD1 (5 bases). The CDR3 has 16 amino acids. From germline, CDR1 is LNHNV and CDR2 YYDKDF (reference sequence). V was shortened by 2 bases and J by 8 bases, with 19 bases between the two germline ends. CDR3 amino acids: CATSRLPDSLGDIQYF. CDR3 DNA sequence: TGTGCCACCAGCAGACTCCCAGACAGCCTTGGGGACATTCAGTACTTC.

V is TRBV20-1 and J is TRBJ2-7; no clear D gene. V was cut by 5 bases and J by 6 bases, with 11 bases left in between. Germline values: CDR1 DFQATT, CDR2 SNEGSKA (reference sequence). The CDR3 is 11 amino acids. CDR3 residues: CSAPLFGEQYF. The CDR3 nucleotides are TGCAGTGCTCCCCTCTTCGGCGAGCAGTACTTC.

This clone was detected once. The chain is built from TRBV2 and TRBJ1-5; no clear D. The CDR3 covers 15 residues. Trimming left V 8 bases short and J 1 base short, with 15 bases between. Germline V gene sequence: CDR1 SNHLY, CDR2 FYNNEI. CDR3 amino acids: CASDGGLRSNQPQHF. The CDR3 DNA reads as TGTGCCAGCGATGGAGGGTTAAGAAGCAATCAGCCCCAGCATTTT. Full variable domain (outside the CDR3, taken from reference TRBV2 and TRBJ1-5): EPEVTQTPSHQVTQMGQEVILRCVPISNHLYFYWYRQILGQKVEFLVSFYNNEISEKSEIFDDQFSVERPDGSNFTLKIRSTKLEDSAMYFCASDGGLRSNQPQHFGDGTRLSIL.

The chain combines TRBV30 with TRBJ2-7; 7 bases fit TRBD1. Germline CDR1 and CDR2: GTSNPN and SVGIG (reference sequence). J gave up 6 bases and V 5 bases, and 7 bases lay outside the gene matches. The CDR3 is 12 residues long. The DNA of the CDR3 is TGTGCCTGGGGAGAGGGACAGCTCGAGCAGTACTTC. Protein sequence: CAWGEGQLEQYF.